This TCR beta chain originates from a study of CD8 T cells in ankylosing spondylitis listed by TCRdb under 2017. In terms of the full investigation: The study set out to find disease-linked TCR variants by profiling T cell receptor beta repertoires in ankylosing spondylitis patients and healthy donors. The full study cohort comprised 20 to 25 ankylosing spondylitis patients and some 100 healthy donors. Samples of peripheral blood were taken, and for ankylosing spondylitis patients, synovial fluid was collected as well. Overall study outcomes, separate from this receptor: Some of the motif variants had been reported before in the synovial fluid and blood of reactive arthritis patients, a finding that suggests common disease-initiation mechanisms. A CD8+ phenotype was shown by the disease-linked clones, which were found at relatively low frequencies in peripheral blood. Blood from ankylosing spondylitis patients appeared to be characterized by a TCR beta motif composed of about eight highly homologous amino acid variants. The disease-linked clones were reported to be significantly enriched in matched synovial fluid samples from ankylosing spondylitis patients.

This clonotype was seen ten or more times. No cognate antigen has been identified for it. Base-call qualities are not available, and no considerably larger clone is one nucleotide away. Spanning cysteine to phenylalanine, the CDR3 consists of 13 amino acids. Just the 39-base CDR3 DNA is kept, in frame starting at base 1. The germline V gene encodes CDR1 DFQATT and CDR2 SNEGSKA (reference sequence). V is pared back by 3 bases and J by 2 bases, with 10 bases lying between the germline termini. The run used an Illumina HiSeq 2500. Quantitative 5'-RACE with molecular barcodes was used to prepare TCR beta libraries. The source study handled its data this way. A new computational method, built on a probabilistic model of VDJ rearrangement, was used to identify disease-linked TCR variants. TCRdb ran its own pipeline on the public reads, namely fastp trimming at Q25 and MiXCR clone calling, and kept in-frame beta chains. Every CDR3 protein is listed once, alongside the most common genes and DNA of its rows. The V and J calls come from TCRdb's annotation, not from the publication. Counted in this sample were more than 300,000 distinct CDR3 sequences; roughly 11% of them appeared once. Roughly 9.2% of the sample is held by the ten biggest clonotypes.

The V gene is TRBV20-1 and the J gene is TRBJ2-5; the D gene is not confidently resolved. This clonotype was sampled from a female donor with ankylosing spondylitis or in good health (not recorded which). Sequencing was done on a sample of blood, either unsorted or a sorted T cell fraction (not recorded which). The CDR3 amino acid sequence is: CSASVGSQETQYF. The DNA sequence follows: TGCAGTGCTAGTGTTGGCAGTCAAGAGACCCAGTACTTC.